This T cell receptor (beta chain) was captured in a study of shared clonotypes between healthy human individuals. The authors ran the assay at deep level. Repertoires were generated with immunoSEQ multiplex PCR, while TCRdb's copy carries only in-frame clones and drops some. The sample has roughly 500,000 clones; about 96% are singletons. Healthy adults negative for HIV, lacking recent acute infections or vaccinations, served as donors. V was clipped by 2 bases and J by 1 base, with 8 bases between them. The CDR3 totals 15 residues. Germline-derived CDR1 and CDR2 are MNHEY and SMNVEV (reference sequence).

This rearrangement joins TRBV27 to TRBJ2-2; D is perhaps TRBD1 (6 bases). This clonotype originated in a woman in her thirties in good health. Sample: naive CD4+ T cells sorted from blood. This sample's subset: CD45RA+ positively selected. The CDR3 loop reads CASSLRTVNTGELFF. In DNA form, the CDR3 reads TGTGCCAGCAGTTTAAGGACAGTGAACACCGGGGAGCTGTTTTTT.